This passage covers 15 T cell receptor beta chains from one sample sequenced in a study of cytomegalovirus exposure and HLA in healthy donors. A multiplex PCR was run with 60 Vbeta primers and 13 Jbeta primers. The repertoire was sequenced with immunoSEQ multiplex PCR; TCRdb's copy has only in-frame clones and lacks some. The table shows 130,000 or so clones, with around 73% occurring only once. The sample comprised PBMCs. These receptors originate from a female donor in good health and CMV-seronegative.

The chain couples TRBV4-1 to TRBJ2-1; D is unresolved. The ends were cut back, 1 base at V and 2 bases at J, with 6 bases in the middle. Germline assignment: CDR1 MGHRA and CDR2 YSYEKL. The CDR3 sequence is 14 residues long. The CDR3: CASSQGGTYNEQFF. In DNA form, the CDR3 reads TGCGCCAGCAGCCAAGGCGGCACCTACAATGAGCAGTTCTTC.

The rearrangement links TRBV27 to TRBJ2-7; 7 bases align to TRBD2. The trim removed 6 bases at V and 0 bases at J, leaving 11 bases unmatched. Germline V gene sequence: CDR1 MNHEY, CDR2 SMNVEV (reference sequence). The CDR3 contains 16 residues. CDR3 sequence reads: CASSYGAGKSSYEQYF. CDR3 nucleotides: TGTGCCAGCAGCTACGGAGCGGGGAAGAGCTCCTACGAGCAGTACTTC.

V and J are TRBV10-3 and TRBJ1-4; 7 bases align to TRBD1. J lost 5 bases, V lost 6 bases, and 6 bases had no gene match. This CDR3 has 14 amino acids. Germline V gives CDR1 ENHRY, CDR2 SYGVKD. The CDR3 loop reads CAIREAQGNEKLFF. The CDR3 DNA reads TGTGCCATCAGGGAGGCACAGGGGAATGAAAAACTGTTTTTT.

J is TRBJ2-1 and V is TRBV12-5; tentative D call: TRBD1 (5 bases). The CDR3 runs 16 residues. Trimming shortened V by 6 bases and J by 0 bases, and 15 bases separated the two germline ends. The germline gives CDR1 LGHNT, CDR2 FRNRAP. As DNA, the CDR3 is TGTGCTAGTGGCCCAGACAGCCCGAGCTCCTACAATGAGCAGTTCTTC. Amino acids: CASGPDSPSSYNEQFF.

CDR3 residues: CASRPLAGLFEQYF. The CDR3, as DNA: TGTGCCAGCAGACCCCTAGCGGGATTGTTCGAGCAGTACTTC. The chain has TRBV28 and TRBJ2-7; 9 bases line up with TRBD2. Germline V gene data show CDR1 as MDHEN and CDR2 as SYDVKM. V lost 6 bases, J lost 6 bases, and 9 bases stayed unmatched. This CDR3 contains 14 residues.

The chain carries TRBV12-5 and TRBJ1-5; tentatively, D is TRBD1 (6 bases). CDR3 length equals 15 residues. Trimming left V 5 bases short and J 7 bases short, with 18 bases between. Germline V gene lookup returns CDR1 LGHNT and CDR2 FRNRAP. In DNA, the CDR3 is TGTGCTAGTGGTACCCACATCCAGGGGTTCCAGCCCCAGCATTTT. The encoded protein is CASGTHIQGFQPQHF. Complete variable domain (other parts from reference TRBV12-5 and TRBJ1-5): DARVTQTPRHKVTEMGQEVTMRCQPILGHNTVFWYRQTMMQGLELLAYFRNRAPLDDSGMPKDRFSAEMPDATLATLKIQPSEPRDSAVYFCASGTHIQGFQPQHFGDGTRLSIL.

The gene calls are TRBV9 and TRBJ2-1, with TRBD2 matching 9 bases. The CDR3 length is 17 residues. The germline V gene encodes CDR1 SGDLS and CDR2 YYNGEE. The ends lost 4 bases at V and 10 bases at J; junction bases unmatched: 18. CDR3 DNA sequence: TGTGCCAGCAGCTCCTCGATCGGGACTAGCATGTTGGGAGAGCAGTTCTTC. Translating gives CASSSSIGTSMLGEQFF.

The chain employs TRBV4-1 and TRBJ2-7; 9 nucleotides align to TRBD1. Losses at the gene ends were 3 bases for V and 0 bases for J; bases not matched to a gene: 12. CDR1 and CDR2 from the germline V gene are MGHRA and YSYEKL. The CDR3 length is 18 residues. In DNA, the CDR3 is TGCGCCAGCAGCCACTACAGCTCCGGGACAGGGAGCTCCTACGAGCAGTACTTC. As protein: CASSHYSSGTGSSYEQYF.

The CDR3 sequence: CASSLGGRVNYGYTF. The CDR3 nucleotides read TGTGCCAGCAGTTTAGGGGGCAGGGTGAACTATGGCTACACCTTC. The rearrangement uses TRBV28 and TRBJ1-2; tentatively, D is TRBD1 (6 bases). The CDR3 length is 15 residues. In germline, CDR1 is MDHEN, CDR2 SYDVKM. V lost 2 bases, J lost 2 bases, and 12 bases lay in between.

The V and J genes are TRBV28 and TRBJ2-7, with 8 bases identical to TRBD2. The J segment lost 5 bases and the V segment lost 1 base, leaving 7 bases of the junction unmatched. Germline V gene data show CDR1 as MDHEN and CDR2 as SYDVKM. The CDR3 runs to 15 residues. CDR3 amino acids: CASSLSPREDHEQYF. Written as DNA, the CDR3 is TGTGCCAGCAGTTTATCCCCGCGGGAGGACCACGAGCAGTACTTC. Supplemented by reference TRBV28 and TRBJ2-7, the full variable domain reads DVKVTQSSRYLVKRTGEKVFLECVQDMDHENMFWYRQDPGLGLRLIYFSYDVKMKEKGDIPEGYSVSREKKERFSLILESASTNQTSMYLCASSLSPREDHEQYFGPGTRLTVT.

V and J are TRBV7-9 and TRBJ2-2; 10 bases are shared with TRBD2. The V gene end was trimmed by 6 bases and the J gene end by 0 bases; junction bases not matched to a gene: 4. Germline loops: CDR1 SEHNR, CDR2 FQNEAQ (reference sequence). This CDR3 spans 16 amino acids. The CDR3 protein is CASREREGANTGELFF. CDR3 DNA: TGTGCCAGCAGAGAGCGGGAGGGCGCGAACACCGGGGAGCTGTTTTTT.

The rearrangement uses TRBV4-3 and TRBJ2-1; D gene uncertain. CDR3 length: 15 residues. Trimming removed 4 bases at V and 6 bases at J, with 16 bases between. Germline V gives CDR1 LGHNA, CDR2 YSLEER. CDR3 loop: CASSRGPPSPNEQFF. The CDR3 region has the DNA TGCGCCAGCAGCCGAGGCCCGCCGAGCCCCAATGAGCAGTTCTTC.

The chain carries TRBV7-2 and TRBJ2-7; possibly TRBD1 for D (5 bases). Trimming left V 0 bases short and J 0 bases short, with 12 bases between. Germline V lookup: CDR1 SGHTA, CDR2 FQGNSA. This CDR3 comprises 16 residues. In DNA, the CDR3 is TGTGCCAGCAGCTTAGCGCCCCGGACAAACTCCTACGAGCAGTACTTC. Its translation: CASSLAPRTNSYEQYF.

The CDR3 DNA is TGTGCCAGCAGTGACAGGGGGCATGACACTGAAGCTTTCTTT. Translating gives CASSDRGHDTEAFF. The rearrangement links TRBV6-1 to TRBJ1-1; 8 bases agree with TRBD1. Trimming cost V 3 bases and J 3 bases; bases outside gene matches: 3. Per germline, CDR1 MNHNS and CDR2 SASEGT. This CDR3 spans 14 amino acids.

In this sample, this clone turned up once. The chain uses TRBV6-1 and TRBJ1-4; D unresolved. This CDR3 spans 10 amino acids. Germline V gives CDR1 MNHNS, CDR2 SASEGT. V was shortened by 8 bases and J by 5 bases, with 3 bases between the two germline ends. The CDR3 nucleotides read TGTGCCAGCCGGAATGAAAAACTGTTTTTT. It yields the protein CASRNEKLFF.